The text below deals with one T cell receptor (beta chain). Antigen specificity is unknown. Via MiXCR, TCRdb re-called the RT-PCR reads, giving one row per CDR3 protein. The sample lists 300,000 to 350,000 distinct CDR3 sequences, about 20% occurring once. The CDR3 is 15 amino acids. Germline lookup yields CDR1 SGHVS and CDR2 FQNEAQ. V was trimmed by 4 bases and J by 3 bases, leaving 13 bases between them. The entry originates in a study of response to subunit inactivated influenza vaccine. Findings of the study overall: Authors suggested each seasonal influenza vaccination recruits few new T cells.

The sequencing here drew on PBMCs from blood, taken less than 22 months after vaccination. The TCR originated in a man between 50 and 69 years old who received an inactivated influenza vaccine. This rearrangement joins TRBV7-8 to TRBJ2-4; D might be TRBD1 (6 bases). DNA for the CDR3: TGTGCCAGCAGCTCACCACAGGGAAGCAAAAACATTCAGTACTTC. Protein: CASSSPQGSKNIQYF.